The 18 T cell receptor beta chains given below trace back to one sample, sequenced in a study of blood T cell repertoires in COVID-19. The data were produced by immunoSEQ multiplex PCR, yet TCRdb's version contains in-frame clones alone and is incomplete. Of 200,000 to 300,000 clones listed, 85% to 90% are singletons. The material sequenced was peripheral blood. These receptors were collected from a woman between 55 and 75 years old with COVID-19, enrolled during active disease.

V and J are TRBV10-3 and TRBJ2-1; D is perhaps TRBD2 (6 bases). This CDR3 region has 15 residues. Germline values: CDR1 ENHRY, CDR2 SYGVKD. The V end lost 3 bases, the J end lost 5 bases, and 14 bases lay between the germline ends. CDR3: CAISDRTGAHNEQFF. For the CDR3, the DNA is TGTGCCATCAGTGATAGAACGGGAGCCCACAATGAGCAGTTCTTC.

V gene TRBV27 combines with J gene TRBJ1-5; perhaps TRBD1 as D (5 bases). Germline lookup yields CDR1 MNHEY and CDR2 SMNVEV (reference sequence). Between the trimmed V and J ends, which lost 5 bases and 4 bases, there was a span of 18 bases. CDR3 length equals 16 residues. The CDR3 sequence: CASSPLDTFGNQPQHF. DNA for the CDR3: TGTGCCAGCAGTCCCTTGGACACTTTCGGGAATCAGCCCCAGCATTTT.

This clone was detected only once. The V gene is TRBV4-1, the J gene TRBJ1-5; 9 bases are a match to TRBD1. V shed 1 base, J shed 0 bases, and the junction held 10 bases outside the gene matches. CDR1 is MGHRA, CDR2 YSYEKL, per germline. This CDR3 has 19 amino acids. The CDR3 is CASSQAPTGTGNSNQPQHF. CDR3 coding DNA: TGCGCCAGCAGCCAAGCTCCGACCGGGACAGGGAATAGCAATCAGCCCCAGCATTTT.

The V gene is TRBV4-3, the J gene TRBJ2-2; 10 bases align to TRBD1. The V and J ends lost 4 bases and 4 bases, in that order; junction bases with no gene match: 6. CDR1 is LGHNA and CDR2 is YSLEER in the germline V gene. The CDR3 sequence is 16 residues long. DNA of the CDR3: TGCGCCAGCAGCCCCGGGACAGGGGTTAGCACCGGGGAGCTGTTTTTT. Residues: CASSPGTGVSTGELFF.

J is TRBJ1-1 and V is TRBV5-4, with 11 nucleotides matching TRBD1. Germline V gene data show CDR1 as SGHNT and CDR2 as YYREEE (reference sequence). The trim removed 4 bases at V and 5 bases at J, leaving 4 bases unmatched. This CDR3 comprises 14 residues. The CDR3 here is CASSPGQGVTEAFF. DNA of the CDR3: TGTGCCAGCAGCCCGGGACAGGGGGTGACTGAAGCTTTCTTT.

The chain carries TRBV18 and TRBJ1-6; a weak D match, TRBD1 (5 bases). The V and J ends lost 3 bases and 3 bases respectively, with 9 bases between them. Germline values: CDR1 KGHSH, CDR2 LQKENI. The CDR3 is 15 residues long. The DNA of the CDR3 is TGTGCCAGCTCACCCCAACAGGTCTATAATTCACCCCTCCACTTT. Its translation is CASSPQQVYNSPLHF.

V is TRBV28 and J is TRBJ2-1; D remains ambiguous. The CDR3 runs 11 residues. Trimming took off 2 bases at V and 12 bases at J, with 8 bases between the two ends. CDR1 and CDR2 from the germline V gene are MDHEN and SYDVKM. CDR3 sequence: CASSLRARQFF. The CDR3 coding sequence is TGTGCCAGCAGTTTACGAGCTAGGCAGTTCTTC.

The chain couples TRBV28 to TRBJ1-5; 7 bases line up with TRBD1. The CDR3 has 13 amino acids. Germline V gene data show CDR1 as MDHEN and CDR2 as SYDVKM. V dropped 5 bases and J dropped 7; count of bases not matched to a gene: 5. The CDR3 loop reads CASSKTGYQPQHF. CDR3 nucleotide sequence: TGTGCCAGCAGTAAGACAGGGTACCAGCCCCAGCATTTT. Based on the CDR3 plus reference TRBV28 and TRBJ1-5, the full variable domain is DVKVTQSSRYLVKRTGEKVFLECVQDMDHENMFWYRQDPGLGLRLIYFSYDVKMKEKGDIPEGYSVSREKKERFSLILESASTNQTSMYLCASSKTGYQPQHFGDGTRLSIL.

The chain is built from TRBV15 and TRBJ1-4; D is undetermined. The CDR3 is 15 residues long. Germline assignment: CDR1 LNHNV and CDR2 YYDKDF (reference sequence). Trimming cost V 0 bases and J 5 bases, with 10 bases left between them. The CDR3 spells CATSRDLQRNEKLFF. Here the CDR3 DNA reads TGTGCCACCAGCAGAGATTTACAGAGAAATGAAAAACTGTTTTTT.

The chain uses TRBV19 and TRBJ1-5; 7 bases line up with TRBD1. With 3 bases clipped from V and 0 bases from J, the junction kept 2 bases outside the gene matches. Looked up from germline, CDR1 is LNHDA and CDR2 is SQIVND (reference sequence). The CDR3 has 15 amino acids. CDR3 DNA sequence: TGTGCCAGTAGTATGGGACAGTATAGCAATCAGCCCCAGCATTTT. Amino acids: CASSMGQYSNQPQHF. Using reference TRBV19 and TRBJ1-5 for the parts outside the CDR3, the full variable domain is DGGITQSPKYLFRKEGQNVTLSCEQNLNHDAMYWYRQDPGQGLRLIYYSQIVNDFQKGDIAEGYSVSREKKESFPLTVTSAQKNPTAFYLCASSMGQYSNQPQHFGDGTRLSIL.

The gene calls are TRBV18 and TRBJ2-1; 8 bases are a match to TRBD2. Trimming removed 6 bases from V and 2 bases from J; junction bases left unmatched: 9. The germline V gene has CDR1 KGHSH and CDR2 LQKENI. This CDR3 comprises 16 residues. The CDR3 region is CASSPSSGGAYNEQFF. The CDR3 nucleotides read TGTGCCAGCTCCCCCTCCAGCGGGGGAGCCTACAATGAGCAGTTCTTC.

In nucleotides, the CDR3 is TGTGCCAGCAGCTTAGGATTCCAGGGCTGGCAGCCCCAGCATTTT. It encodes CASSLGFQGWQPQHF. The rearrangement links TRBV7-2 to TRBJ1-5; maybe TRBD1 (5 bases). Trimming removed 1 base from V and 7 bases from J, with 14 bases in between. Germline V gene sequence: CDR1 SGHTA, CDR2 FQGNSA. There are 15 residues in the CDR3. The full variable domain, in which reference TRBV7-2 and TRBJ1-5 provide the parts outside the CDR3, is GAGVSQSPSNKVTEKGKDVELRCDPISGHTALYWYRQSLGQGLEFLIYFQGNSAPDKSGLPSDRFSAERTGGSVSTLTIQRTQQEDSAVYLCASSLGFQGWQPQHFGDGTRLSIL.

The rearrangement joins TRBV9 to TRBJ2-2, with 8 bases fitting TRBD1. The CDR3 loop spans 17 amino acids. Germline CDR1 and CDR2: SGDLS and YYNGEE. The ends lost 3 bases at V and 4 bases at J; junction bases unmatched: 11. This chain's CDR3 is CASSGTGRARGTGELFF. CDR3 bases: TGTGCCAGCAGCGGGACAGGGCGGGCGCGGGGCACCGGGGAGCTGTTTTTT.

The chain has TRBV10-3 and TRBJ2-7, with a tentative D call TRBD1 (7 bases). The ends were cut back, 6 bases at V and 6 bases at J, with 18 bases in the middle. This CDR3 region has 14 residues. The germline V gene encodes CDR1 ENHRY and CDR2 SYGVKD. CDR3 nucleotide sequence: TGTGCCATCAGCGTAGGAGGGGGCATCCTCGAGCAGTACTTC. Protein sequence: CAISVGGGILEQYF.

This chain connects TRBV7-2 to TRBJ2-7, with D perhaps TRBD2 (5 bases). The germline gives CDR1 SGHTA, CDR2 FQGNSA. Trimming took 4 bases from V and 4 from J, leaving 11 bases between them. This CDR3 is built from 13 residues. CDR3: CASSSSRGYEQYF. The CDR3 DNA follows: TGTGCCAGCAGCTCCAGCCGGGGTTACGAGCAGTACTTC.

This clone was observed a few times. The chain couples TRBV6-5 to TRBJ2-2; no firm D call. The germline V and J ends were trimmed by 4 bases and 3 bases, with 3 bases remaining between them. This CDR3 has 12 amino acids. Germline assignment: CDR1 MNHEY and CDR2 SVGAGI. The CDR3 loop reads CASSFYTGELFF. In nucleotides, the CDR3 is TGTGCCAGCAGTTTCTACACCGGGGAGCTGTTTTTT.

This chain uses TRBV19 with TRBJ2-3, with 8 nucleotides matching TRBD2. This CDR3 has 15 residues. The V gene's germline CDR1 is LNHDA and CDR2 SQIVND (reference sequence). Trimming cost V 3 bases and J 4 bases; bases outside gene matches: 6. The CDR3 region has the DNA TGTGCCAGTAGTATTTCCGGGAGGGGGTCAGATACGCAGTATTTT. Amino acid sequence: CASSISGRGSDTQYF.

The chain combines TRBV5-1 with TRBJ2-7; TRBD2 aligns across 8 bases. CDR1 is SGHRS, CDR2 YFSETQ, per germline. The trim removed 7 bases at V and 6 bases at J, leaving 3 bases unmatched. CDR3 length: 11 residues. CDR3 in amino acids: CASAGGGEQYF. For the CDR3, the DNA is TGCGCCAGCGCCGGGGGGGGCGAGCAGTACTTC.